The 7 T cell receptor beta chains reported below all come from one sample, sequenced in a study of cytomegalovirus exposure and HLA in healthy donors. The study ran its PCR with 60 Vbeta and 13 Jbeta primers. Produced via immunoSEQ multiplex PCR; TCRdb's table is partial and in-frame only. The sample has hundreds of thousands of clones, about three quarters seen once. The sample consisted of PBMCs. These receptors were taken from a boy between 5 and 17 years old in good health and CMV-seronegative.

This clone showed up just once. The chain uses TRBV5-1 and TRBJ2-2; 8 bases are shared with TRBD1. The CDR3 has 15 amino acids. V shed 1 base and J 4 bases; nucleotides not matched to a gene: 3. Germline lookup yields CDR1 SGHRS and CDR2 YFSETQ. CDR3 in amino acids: CASSLIGQGTGELFF. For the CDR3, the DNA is TGCGCCAGCAGCTTGATAGGACAGGGCACCGGGGAGCTGTTTTTT.

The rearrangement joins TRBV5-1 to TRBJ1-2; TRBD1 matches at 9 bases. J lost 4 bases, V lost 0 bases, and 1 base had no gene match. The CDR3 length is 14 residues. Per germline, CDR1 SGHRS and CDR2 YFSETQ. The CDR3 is CASSLGQGGYGYTF. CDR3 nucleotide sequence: TGCGCCAGCAGCTTGGGACAGGGGGGCTATGGCTACACCTTC.

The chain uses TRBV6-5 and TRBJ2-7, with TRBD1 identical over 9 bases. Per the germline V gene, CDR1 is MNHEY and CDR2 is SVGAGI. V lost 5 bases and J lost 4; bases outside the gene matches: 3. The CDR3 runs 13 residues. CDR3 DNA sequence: TGTGCCAGCAGTCGAGGGACAGGGTACGAGCAGTACTTC. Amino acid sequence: CASSRGTGYEQYF.

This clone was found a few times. CDR3 in amino acids: CASSPGHRYEQYF. The CDR3 nucleotides are TGTGCCAGCAGTCCGGGACACCGCTACGAGCAGTACTTC. The rearrangement links TRBV2 to TRBJ2-7; TRBD1 might be the D (6 bases). Per the germline V gene, CDR1 is SNHLY and CDR2 is FYNNEI. The CDR3 length is 13 residues. Between the trimmed V and J ends, which lost 5 bases and 3 bases, there was a span of 11 bases. Full variable domain (rest looked up from reference TRBV2 and TRBJ2-7): EPEVTQTPSHQVTQMGQEVILRCVPISNHLYFYWYRQILGQKVEFLVSFYNNEISEKSEIFDDQFSVERPDGSNFTLKIRSTKLEDSAMYFCASSPGHRYEQYFGPGTRLTVT.

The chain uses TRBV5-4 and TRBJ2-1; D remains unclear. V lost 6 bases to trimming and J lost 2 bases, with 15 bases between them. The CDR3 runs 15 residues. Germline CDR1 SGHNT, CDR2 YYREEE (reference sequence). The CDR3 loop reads CASTSQARTYNEQFF. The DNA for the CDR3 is TGTGCCAGCACCTCCCAGGCGCGCACCTACAATGAGCAGTTCTTC. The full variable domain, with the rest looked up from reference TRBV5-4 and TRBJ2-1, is ETGVTQSPTHLIKTRGQQVTLRCSSQSGHNTVSWYQQALGQGPQFIFQYYREEENGRGNFPPRFSGLQFPNYSSELNVNALELDDSALYLCASTSQARTYNEQFFGPGTRLTVL.

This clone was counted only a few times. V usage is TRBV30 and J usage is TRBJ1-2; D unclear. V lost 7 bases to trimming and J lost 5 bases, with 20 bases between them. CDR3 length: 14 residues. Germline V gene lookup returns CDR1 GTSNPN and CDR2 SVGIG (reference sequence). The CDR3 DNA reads TGTGCCTATGGAGAGGGAGGAGATGTGTATGGCTACACCTTC. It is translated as CAYGEGGDVYGYTF.

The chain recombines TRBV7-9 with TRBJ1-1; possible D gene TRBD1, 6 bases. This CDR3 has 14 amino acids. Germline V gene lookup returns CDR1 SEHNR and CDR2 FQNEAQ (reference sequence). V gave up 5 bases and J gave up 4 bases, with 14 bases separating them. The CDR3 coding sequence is TGTGCCAGCAGCCTACAGGGCCGGTTCACTGAAGCTTTCTTT. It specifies CASSLQGRFTEAFF.